The 14 T cell receptor beta chains given below trace back to one sample, sequenced in a study of OX40 agonist ivuxolimab in advanced cancers. Repertoires were generated with immunoSEQ multiplex PCR, while TCRdb's copy carries only in-frame clones and drops some. This sample has some 64,000 clones; around 90% occur once, and the top ten carry approximately 0.76%. Source: CD4+ or CD8+ T cells sorted from blood, taken in a trial of the OX40 agonist ivuxolimab. The receptor source for this set is an adult with an advanced solid tumor such as melanoma, head and neck, liver or kidney cancer.

This clone occurred once. The chain links TRBV19 to TRBJ2-3; 9 positions match TRBD2. This CDR3 spans 18 amino acids. V was pared by 6 bases and J by 0 bases, with 13 bases of the junction left unmatched. The germline gives CDR1 LNHDA, CDR2 SQIVND (reference sequence). The DNA for the CDR3 is TGTGCCAGTAGGGGTTCAGCGGGAGGCCTCCATAGCACAGATACGCAGTATTTT. It codes for CASRGSAGGLHSTDTQYF.

This clone was found a few times. The germline gene is not matched at one end of the junction; a read error may be the cause. V usage is TRBV14 and J usage is TRBJ2-7; 7 bases are shared with TRBD1. CDR1 and CDR2 (germline): SGHDN, FVKESK. The CDR3 is 12 amino acids. The CDR3 here is CASSSINRGLRF. The DNA for the CDR3 is TGTGCCAGCAGCTCAATAAACAGGGGCCTGCGCTTC.

J is TRBJ2-1 and V is TRBV11-3, with TRBD2 as a possible D gene (5 bases). Trimming took 0 bases from V and 7 from J, leaving 13 bases between them. The CDR3 extends over 15 amino acids. The germline V gene has CDR1 SGHNT and CDR2 YENEEA. The CDR3 is CASSLDETGLNEQFF. The CDR3 coding sequence is TGTGCCAGCAGCTTAGATGAAACGGGGTTGAATGAGCAGTTCTTC.

The CDR3 loop is CASSLDSIGEKLFF. CDR3 DNA sequence: TGCGCCAGCAGCTTGGATTCGATAGGTGAAAAACTGTTTTTT. V usage is TRBV5-1 and J usage is TRBJ1-4, with no clear D. The germline V and J ends were trimmed by 0 bases and 7 bases, with 10 bases remaining between them. The germline gives CDR1 SGHRS, CDR2 YFSETQ. The length of the CDR3 is 14 residues.

This sequence joins TRBV6-5 and TRBJ1-2; 7 bases align to TRBD1. CDR1 is MNHEY, CDR2 SVGAGI, per germline. The junction had 6 bases not matched to a gene; V was cut back by 7 bases and J by 4 bases. CDR3 length: 13 residues. CDR3 sequence: CASTTGQSYGYTF. The CDR3 DNA follows: TGTGCCAGCACCACGGGACAGAGCTATGGCTACACCTTC.

V gene TRBV7-9 combines with J gene TRBJ1-2; TRBD1 might be the D (5 bases). The germline V gene has CDR1 SEHNR and CDR2 FQNEAQ (reference sequence). With 2 bases removed from V and 5 bases from J, the gap between germline ends came to 12 bases. This CDR3 has 14 residues. Here the CDR3 DNA reads TGTGCCAGCAGCTTACGGGGCGGTTCGTATGGCTACACCTTC. This codes for CASSLRGGSYGYTF.

V usage is TRBV10-3 and J usage is TRBJ1-3, with a tentative D call TRBD1 (6 bases). The CDR3 has 13 residues. Germline V gene sequence: CDR1 ENHRY, CDR2 SYGVKD. The V and J ends lost 6 bases and 1 base respectively, with 7 bases between them. In DNA form, the CDR3 reads TGTGCCATCAGACAGGGTTCTGGAAACACCATATATTTT. It codes for CAIRQGSGNTIYF.

This clone has just one count. V gene TRBV19 combines with J gene TRBJ1-2; D perhaps matches TRBD1 (5 bases). V lost 0 bases, J lost 10 bases, and 15 bases lay in between. CDR1 is LNHDA, CDR2 SQIVND, per germline (reference sequence). The CDR3 covers 14 residues. The CDR3 DNA follows: TGTGCCAGTAGTATAGATCACGGGACGGAGACCTACACCTTC. This gives the protein CASSIDHGTETYTF.

The rearrangement links TRBV25-1 to TRBJ2-5; TRBD1 matches 8 bases. The V gene end was trimmed by 5 bases and the J gene end by 0 bases; junction bases not matched to a gene: 14. Germline V gene lookup returns CDR1 MGHDK and CDR2 SYGVNS. This CDR3 is 18 amino acids long. DNA of the CDR3: TGTGCCAGCAGTCGTCAGGGGGCGACCGATAAGTACCAAGAGACCCAGTACTTC. It encodes CASSRQGATDKYQETQYF.

This chain uses TRBV4-2 with TRBJ2-1, with 11 bases identical to TRBD2. V shed 1 base and J 7 bases; nucleotides not matched to a gene: 6. Germline V gives CDR1 LGHNA, CDR2 YNFKEQ. The CDR3 is 16 amino acids. The DNA for the CDR3 is TGTGCCAGCAGCCAAGGAAGTTTAGCGGGGGGGAATGAGCAGTTCTTC. Translating gives CASSQGSLAGGNEQFF.

The CDR3 spells CASSMGLTRETQYF. CDR3 sequence (DNA): TGTGCCAGTAGTATGGGGCTGACCCGAGAGACCCAGTACTTC. The chain employs TRBV19 and TRBJ2-5; D is possibly TRBD1 (5 bases). Germline V gene data show CDR1 as LNHDA and CDR2 as SQIVND (reference sequence). V was pared by 3 bases and J by 4 bases, with 12 bases between. This CDR3 spans 14 amino acids.

The chain links TRBV6-5 to TRBJ2-2, with 7 nucleotides matching TRBD2. This CDR3 is built from 14 residues. The ends lost 3 bases at V and 5 bases at J; junction bases unmatched: 3. CDR1 is MNHEY and CDR2 is SVGAGI in the germline V gene. CDR3 coding DNA: TGTGCCAGCAGTTATAGGGGAGGGACCGGGGAGCTGTTTTTT. It is translated as CASSYRGGTGELFF.

This chain connects TRBV5-1 to TRBJ1-4; 7 nucleotides align to TRBD1. The junction had 6 bases not matched to a gene; V was cut back by 2 bases and J by 5 bases. The CDR3 covers 15 residues. The V gene's germline CDR1 is SGHRS and CDR2 YFSETQ. The CDR3 sequence: CASSFQGGRNEKLFF. The CDR3 DNA is TGCGCCAGCAGCTTTCAGGGGGGTCGGAATGAAAAACTGTTTTTT.

V usage is TRBV5-1 and J usage is TRBJ1-1; D remains unclear. The V end was cut by 4 bases, the J end by 1 base, with 11 bases between. This CDR3 spans 14 amino acids. Germline V CDR1 and CDR2: SGHRS, YFSETQ. This CDR3 reads CASSPLDQNTEAFF. As DNA, the CDR3 is TGCGCCAGCAGCCCCCTGGACCAGAACACTGAAGCTTTCTTT.